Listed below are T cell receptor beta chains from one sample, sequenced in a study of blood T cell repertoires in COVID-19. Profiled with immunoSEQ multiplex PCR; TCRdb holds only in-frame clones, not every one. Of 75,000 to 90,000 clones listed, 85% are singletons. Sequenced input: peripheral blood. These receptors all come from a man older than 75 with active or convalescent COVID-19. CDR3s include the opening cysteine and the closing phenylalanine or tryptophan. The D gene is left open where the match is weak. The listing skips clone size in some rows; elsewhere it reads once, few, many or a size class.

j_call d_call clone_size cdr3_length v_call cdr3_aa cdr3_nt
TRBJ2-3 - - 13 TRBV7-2 CASSLGAWDTQYF TGTGCCAGCAGCTTAGGTGCGTGGGATACGCAGTATTTT
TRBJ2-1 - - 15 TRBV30 CAWREGQRFYNEQFF TGTGCCTGGAGGGAAGGACAGAGATTCTACAATGAGCAGTTCTTC
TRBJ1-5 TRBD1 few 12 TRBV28 CASHRGVQPQHF TGTGCCAGCCACAGGGGAGTCCAGCCCCAGCATTTT
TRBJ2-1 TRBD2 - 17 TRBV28 CASTSGRLAGGFGEQFF TGTGCCAGCACCTCTGGCCGGCTAGCGGGAGGTTTCGGTGAGCAGTTCTTC
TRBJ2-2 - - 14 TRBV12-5 CASGPTRGAGELFF TGTGCTAGTGGACCAACCCGGGGTGCCGGGGAGCTGTTTTTT
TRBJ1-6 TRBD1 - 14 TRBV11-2 CASSLGQDNSPLHF TGTGCCAGCAGCTTGGGACAGGACAATTCACCCCTCCACTTT
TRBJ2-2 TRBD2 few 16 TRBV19 CASRASGGGYTGELFF TGTGCCAGTCGGGCTAGCGGGGGGGGATACACCGGGGAGCTGTTTTTT
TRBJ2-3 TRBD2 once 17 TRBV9 CASSVWSSGGITDTQYF TGTGCCAGCAGCGTATGGTCTAGCGGGGGTATCACAGATACGCAGTATTTT
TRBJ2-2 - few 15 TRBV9 CASSLIPGGTGELFF TGTGCCAGCAGCCTGATACCCGGAGGGACCGGGGAGCTGTTTTTT
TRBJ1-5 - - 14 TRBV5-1 CASSLAPEAQPQHF TGCGCCAGCAGCTTGGCGCCCGAGGCACAGCCCCAGCATTTT
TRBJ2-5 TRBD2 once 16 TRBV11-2 CASSLGPSGRGETQYF TGTGCCAGCAGCTTAGGGCCTAGCGGGAGGGGGGAGACCCAGTACTTC
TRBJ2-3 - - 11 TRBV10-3 CAISTGDTQYF TGTGCCATCAGCACGGGGGATACGCAGTATTTT
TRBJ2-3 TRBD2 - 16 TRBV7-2 CASSLESRGGLDTQYF TGTGCCAGCAGCTTAGAATCGCGGGGGGGCTTAGATACGCAGTATTTT
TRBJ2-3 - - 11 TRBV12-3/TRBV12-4 CASSLRDTQYF TGTGCCAGCAGTTTGAGGGATACGCAGTATTTT
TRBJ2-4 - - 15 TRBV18 CASSPLEAVKNIQYF TGTGCCAGCTCACCGCTCGAAGCGGTCAAAAACATTCAGTACTTC
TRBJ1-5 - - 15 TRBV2 CASNHRGQINQPQHF TGTGCCAGCAACCACCGGGGACAAATTAATCAGCCCCAGCATTTT
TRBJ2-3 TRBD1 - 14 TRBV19 CASSTGQGSVTQYF TGTGCCAGTAGTACAGGACAGGGTTCAGTTACGCAGTATTTT
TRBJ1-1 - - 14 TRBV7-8 CASSFAGLGTEAFF TGTGCCAGCAGCTTCGCGGGGCTGGGCACTGAAGCTTTCTTT
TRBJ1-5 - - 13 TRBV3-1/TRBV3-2 CASSQEPGWPQHF TGTGCCAGCAGCCAAGAACCAGGGTGGCCCCAGCATTTT
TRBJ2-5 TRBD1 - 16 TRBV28 CASSRRRTGIQETQYF TGTGCCAGCAGCCGCCGGAGGACAGGCATTCAAGAGACCCAGTACTTC
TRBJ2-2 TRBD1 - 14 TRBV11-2 CASSSGTGPGELFF TGTGCCAGCAGCTCAGGGACAGGGCCCGGGGAGCTGTTTTTT
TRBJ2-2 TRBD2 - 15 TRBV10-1 CASSVSSGNTGELFF TGCGCCAGCAGTGTATCTAGCGGGAACACCGGGGAGCTGTTTTTT
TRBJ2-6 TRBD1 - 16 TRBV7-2 CASDPTGVVGANVLTF TGTGCCAGCGACCCGACAGGGGTGGTTGGGGCCAACGTCCTGACTTTC
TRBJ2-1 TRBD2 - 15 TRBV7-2 CASSLGGGRAYEQFF TGTGCCAGCAGCTTAGGAGGCGGGAGGGCCTATGAGCAGTTCTTC
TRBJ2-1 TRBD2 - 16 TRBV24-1 CATSDPAGTRFNEQFF TGTGCCACCAGTGACCCCGCCGGGACTAGGTTCAATGAGCAGTTCTTC
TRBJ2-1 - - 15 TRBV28 CASWGRGSSYNEQFF TGTGCCAGTTGGGGGCGGGGGAGCTCCTACAATGAGCAGTTCTTC
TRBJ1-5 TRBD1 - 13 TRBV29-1 CSSGQGRGQPQHF TGCAGCAGCGGACAGGGGCGAGGTCAGCCCCAGCATTTT
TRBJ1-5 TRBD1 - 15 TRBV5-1 CASSLGQGAHQPQHF TGCGCCAGCAGCCTAGGACAGGGGGCACATCAGCCCCAGCATTTT
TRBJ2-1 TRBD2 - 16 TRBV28 CASKLAGGRGVGEQFF TGTGCCAGCAAACTAGCGGGAGGCCGCGGGGTAGGGGAGCAGTTCTTC
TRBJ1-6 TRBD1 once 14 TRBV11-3 CASSQQGASSPLHF TGTGCCAGCAGCCAGCAGGGGGCAAGTTCACCCCTCCACTTT
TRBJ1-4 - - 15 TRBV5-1 CASRNTGSTNEKLFF TGCGCCAGCAGAAATACAGGGTCAACTAATGAAAAACTGTTTTTT
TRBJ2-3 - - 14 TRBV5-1 CASSLSAGDHTQYF TGCGCCAGCAGCTTGTCTGCGGGTGACCATACGCAGTATTTT
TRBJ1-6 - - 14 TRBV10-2 CASTQDSYNSPLHF TGCGCCAGCACCCAGGACAGCTATAATTCACCCCTCCACTTT
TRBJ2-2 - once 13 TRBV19 CASIRPTGGELFF TGTGCCAGTATTCGCCCTACAGGGGGGGAGCTGTTTTTT
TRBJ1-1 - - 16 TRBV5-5 CASSLRADPTNTEAFF TGTGCCAGCAGCTTGCGCGCGGATCCTACAAACACTGAAGCTTTCTTT
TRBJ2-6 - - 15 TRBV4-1 CASSHTETGANVLTF TGCGCCAGCAGCCATACAGAGACTGGGGCCAACGTCCTGACTTTC
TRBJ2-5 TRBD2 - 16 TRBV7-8 CASSMREGTYQETQYF TGTGCCAGCAGCATGCGGGAGGGAACGTACCAAGAGACCCAGTACTTC
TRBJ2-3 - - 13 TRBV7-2 CASRQGAGNTQYF TGTGCCAGCAGACAGGGAGCGGGGAATACGCAGTATTTT
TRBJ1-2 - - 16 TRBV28 CASSLSQPTAGDGYTF TGTGCCAGCAGTTTATCCCAGCCAACAGCGGGCGATGGCTACACCTTC
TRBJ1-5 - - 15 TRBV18 CASSPGRPPNQPQHF TGTGCCAGCTCACCGGGCAGGCCCCCGAATCAGCCCCAGCATTTT